These T cell receptor beta chains were read from a single sample in a study of T cells in Graves' hyperthyroidism and ophthalmopathy. TCRdb ran MiXCR on the multiplex PCR reads and lists one entry per CDR3 protein. This repertoire shows fewer than 650,000 distinct CDR3 sequences, 12% to 15% found once; its top ten account for less than 9%. What was sequenced was blood. The receptors derive from a young woman with Graves' ophthalmopathy. Each CDR3 is given with its conserved first and last residue. Each record gives: D gene, V gene, J gene, CDR3 length, clone size, CDR3 protein, CDR3 DNA. D genes are given only for firm matches. Clone size is stated in some rows and not others, as once, few, many or a class when expanded.

>-|TRBV29-1|TRBJ2-1|16|many
CSVYDRGSTGGNEQFF
TGCAGCGTCTACGACAGGGGTAGTACGGGGGGCAATGAGCAGTTCTTC
>-|TRBV10-3|TRBJ1-3|16|-
CAISESTDYSGNTIYF
TGTGCCATCAGTGAGTCGACGGACTACTCTGGAAACACCATATATTTT
>-|TRBV6-1|TRBJ1-5|15|-
CASSSGTVSNQPQHF
TGTGCCAGCAGCTCAGGGACGGTTAGCAATCAGCCCCAGCATTTT
>TRBD1|TRBV7-3|TRBJ1-2|14|many
CASSLTGGGGGYTF
TGTGCCAGCAGTTTGACAGGGGGAGGAGGTGGCTACACCTTC
>-|TRBV2|TRBJ1-5|14|many
CASSDWGAGQPQHF
TGTGCCAGCAGTGATTGGGGGGCTGGTCAGCCCCAGCATTTT
>TRBD1|TRBV11-2|TRBJ2-7|16|many
CASSSSQGDSSYEQYF
TGTGCCAGCAGCTCCTCCCAGGGGGATAGCTCCTACGAGCAGTACTTC
>-|TRBV20-1|TRBJ1-4|15|-
CSARDRGQLNEKLFF
TGCAGTGCTAGAGATCGAGGACAGCTTAATGAAAAACTGTTTTTT
>TRBD2|TRBV7-8|TRBJ2-2|15|many
CASLGLAGADGELFF
TGTGCCAGCCTGGGACTAGCGGGAGCGGACGGGGAGCTGTTTTTT
>-|TRBV15|TRBJ1-4|13|-
CATSWSGYEKLFF
TGTGCCACCAGCTGGAGTGGGTATGAAAAACTGTTTTTT
>TRBD1|TRBV27|TRBJ2-1|15|many
CASSAGTGGRNEQFF
TGTGCCAGCAGTGCCGGGACAGGGGGCCGGAATGAGCAGTTCTTC
>TRBD2|TRBV12-5|TRBJ2-1|18|many
CASGHGTSGSKGYHEQFF
TGTGCTAGTGGCCACGGGACTAGCGGGAGTAAGGGTTACCATGAGCAGTTCTTC
>-|TRBV4-2|TRBJ1-3|17|few
CASSQDKSGGGGNTIYF
TGTGCCAGCAGCCAAGATAAGTCCGGGGGCGGTGGAAACACCATATATTTT
>TRBD2|TRBV7-8|TRBJ2-1|16|many
CASRSEGGTYNDEQFF
TGTGCCAGCAGGTCAGAGGGAGGGACTTACAATGATGAGCAGTTCTTC
>TRBD1|TRBV5-1|TRBJ2-5|15|many
CASRLGSTGAETQYF
TGCGCCAGCAGGTTGGGATCGACAGGGGCTGAGACCCAGTACTTC
>-|TRBV6-2/TRBV6-3|TRBJ2-5|13|many
CASTNGRSETQYF
TGTGCCAGCACCAACGGGCGCTCAGAGACCCAGTACTTC
>TRBD2|TRBV7-9|TRBJ2-3|15|few
CASSLGGRLTDTQYF
TGTGCCAGCAGCTTAGGCGGGAGGTTAACAGATACGCAGTATTTT
>TRBD1|TRBV19|TRBJ1-2|17|many
CASRPTRDRGPDGGYTF
TGTGCCAGTAGGCCAACCCGGGACAGGGGGCCCGACGGTGGCTACACCTTC
>-|TRBV10-3|TRBJ2-5|14|many
CAISDPTFQETQYF
TGTGCCATCAGTGACCCGACTTTCCAAGAGACCCAGTACTTC
>-|TRBV3-1|TRBJ1-1|14|many
CASSPFVGSTEAFF
TGTGCCAGCAGCCCCTTCGTGGGGAGCACTGAAGCTTTCTTT
>-|TRBV6-1|TRBJ1-4|13|-
CASSSHRAEKLFF
TGTGCCAGCAGTTCACACAGGGCTGAAAAACTGTTTTTT
>TRBD2|TRBV28|TRBJ2-5|16|many
CASSTGTSGIQETQYF
TGTGCCAGCAGTACCGGGACTAGCGGCATCCAAGAGACCCAGTACTTC
>-|TRBV6-1|TRBJ1-5|16|-
CASSLWAATTNQPQHF
TGTGCCAGCAGCCTATGGGCCGCCACCACTAATCAGCCCCAGCATTTT
>TRBD1|TRBV19|TRBJ1-5|15|few
CASSALTGGNQPQHF
TGTGCCAGTAGTGCCTTGACAGGGGGTAATCAGCCCCAGCATTTT
>TRBD2|TRBV7-6|TRBJ2-5|18|few
CASSLARTRRPLQETQYF
TGTGCCAGCAGCTTAGCCCGGACTAGGCGACCCCTCCAAGAGACCCAGTACTTC
>-|TRBV30|TRBJ1-1|12|many
CAWGEAMTEAFF
TGTGCCTGGGGAGAAGCTATGACTGAAGCTTTCTTT
>TRBD2|TRBV7-3|TRBJ2-1|16|many
CASSPLGTSGYNEQFF
TGTGCCAGCAGCCCGCTCGGGACTAGCGGCTACAATGAGCAGTTCTTC
>-|TRBV9|TRBJ1-5|15|-
CASSLDSRVNQPQHF
TGTGCCAGCAGCCTAGATTCTAGGGTCAATCAGCCCCAGCATTTT
>-|TRBV5-6|TRBJ1-1|14|-
CASSLGGDSFWAFF
TGTGCCAGCAGTTTGGGAGGGGACTCCTTTTGGGCTTTCTTT
>-|TRBV28|TRBJ1-5|12|many
CASLGFNQPQHF
TGTGCCAGCCTGGGGTTTAATCAGCCCCAGCATTTT
>TRBD1|TRBV7-2|TRBJ1-1|15|many
CASSRQGGINTEAFF
TGTGCCAGCAGCCGACAGGGGGGGATTAACACTGAAGCTTTCTTT
>TRBD2|TRBV25-1|TRBJ2-1|16|few
CASSEWPSGSGDEQFF
TGTGCCAGCAGTGAATGGCCTAGCGGGAGTGGGGATGAGCAGTTCTTC
>TRBD2|TRBV19|TRBJ2-7|14|few
CASSRLAGAGEQYF
TGTGCCAGTAGTCGGCTAGCGGGAGCAGGCGAGCAGTACTTC
>-|TRBV4-2|TRBJ1-1|15|-
CASSQVGPGDTEAFF
TGTGCCAGCAGCCAAGTGGGACCTGGGGACACTGAAGCTTTCTTT